This T cell receptor (beta chain) was captured by sequencing in a study of shared clonotypes between healthy human individuals. As for the study in general: A couple of female and a few male donors aged 18 to 49 were enrolled. The study, taken as a whole, reports: The study generally estimated greater richness for naive than memory subsets. Researchers sampled blood only, noting tissue repertoires likely differ.

Per the germline V gene, CDR1 is SGHNT and CDR2 is YENEEA. Trimming stripped 1 base from V and 8 bases from J, with 12 bases between. The CDR3 extends over 14 amino acids. Here immunoSEQ multiplex PCR was the method, and the copy in TCRdb shows in-frame clones only, minus some. The data show 1,400,000 or so clones, 98% seen once. About this clone itself: What it binds is unknown.

CD4+ cells yielded CD45RA+ naive and CD45RA-negative memory subsets. V gene TRBV11-3 combines with J gene TRBJ2-1, with D hard to call. This clonotype originated in a man younger than 40 in good health. Input material: naive CD4+ T cells sorted from blood. Stated subset: CD45RA+ positively selected. CDR3 DNA sequence: TGTGCCAGCAGCTTAGGGTCCCCCTCCCATGAGCAGTTCTTC. As protein: CASSLGSPSHEQFF. The full variable domain, its missing parts supplied by reference TRBV11-3 and TRBJ2-1, is EAGVVQSPRYKIIEKKQPVAFWCNPISGHNTLYWYLQNLGQGPELLIRYENEEAVDDSQLPKDRFSAERLKGVDSTLKIQPAELGDSAVYLCASSLGSPSHEQFFGPGTRLTVL.